This T cell receptor beta chain came from a study of regulatory T cells in long-lasting Graves disease. Documented time point: persistent/refractory GD, antithyroid drugs over 5 years with positive TRAb. The authors made the TCR library using RNA they extracted from PBMCs. Collection of peripheral blood (nine milliliters) was done using EDTA tubes. This clonotype came up a few times. Antigen: not known. General observations from the study: Persistent disease preferred TRBV28, TRBJ1-2 and TRBJ2-5.

Arm-PCR with iRepertoire HTBI primers amplified the CDR3 regions for these TCR beta libraries. In TCRdb, the multiplex PCR reads were re-called with MiXCR into one record per CDR3 protein. The sample holds over 450,000 distinct CDR3 sequences, 20% to 25% seen once. The germline gives CDR1 MNHEY, CDR2 SVGEGT. V lost 0 bases and J 0 bases, leaving 5 bases between the germline ends. The CDR3 totals 14 residues. Sequenced here: peripheral blood mononuclear cells (PBMCs), sampled when the disease was refractory, from a patient treated with antithyroid drugs. The J gene is TRBJ2-5, the V gene TRBV6-2 or TRBV6-3; D not resolved. This clonotype originated in a female donor with Graves disease. The CDR3 DNA follows: TGTGCCAGCAGTTACTCTTCAGACCAAGAGACCCAGTACTTC. Amino acids: CASSYSSDQETQYF.